Sequencing of this T cell receptor (beta chain) was carried out in a study of cytomegalovirus exposure and HLA in healthy donors. The wider study: The same platform was used for the roughly 130 validation repertoires and the approximately 670 first-cohort repertoires, a later analysis reported. Whole-study results and caveats: Cytomegalovirus association was listed for around 170 TCR beta chains. Three CMV-associated chains proved CMV antigen-specific in vitro. Reportedly, diagnosis of cytomegalovirus status by the classifier showed high specificity and sensitivity.

Using immunoSEQ multiplex PCR, the repertoire was profiled, and TCRdb retains in-frame clones only, with some absent. The sample consists of 100,000 to 150,000 clones, under 90% of them appearing once. This CDR3 comprises 18 residues. Germline CDR1 MGHRA, CDR2 YSYEKL. V was pared by 4 bases and J by 4 bases, with 20 bases between. Notes on this clone: Antigen specificity is unknown.

The sequence came from a woman younger than 35 in good health and CMV-seronegative. This chain connects TRBV4-1 to TRBJ2-6; possible D gene TRBD2, 6 bases. Sequenced sample: PBMCs. Here the CDR3 reads CASSRLLNRGSGANVLTF. The CDR3 coding sequence is TGCGCCAGCAGCCGACTCTTAAACCGGGGGTCCGGGGCCAACGTCCTGACTTTC.